In this sample, the clone carrying this T cell receptor beta chain is medium-sized. This entry belongs to a study of healthy donors' naive CD4 and CD8 T cells. V lost 6 bases to trimming and J lost 4 bases, with 13 bases between them. Germline-derived CDR1 and CDR2 are ENHRY and SYGVKD. This CDR3 contains 14 residues. Starting from 500 ng of total RNA, TCR libraries were made with linear amplification. TCRdb re-called the reads through MiXCR, storing one row per CDR3 protein. The sample records 150,000 to 200,000 distinct CDR3 sequences, 65% to 75% being singletons. The TCR was taken from a pool of human donors in good health; the sample pools cells from several healthy donors. The material sequenced was naive CD4+ and CD8+ T cells sorted from blood, pooled from several donors. This chain joins TRBV10-3 and TRBJ1-3; D is uncertain. DNA for the CDR3: TGTGCCATCAGACAACTTCTTTCGGGAAACACCATATATTTT. It codes for CAIRQLLSGNTIYF.